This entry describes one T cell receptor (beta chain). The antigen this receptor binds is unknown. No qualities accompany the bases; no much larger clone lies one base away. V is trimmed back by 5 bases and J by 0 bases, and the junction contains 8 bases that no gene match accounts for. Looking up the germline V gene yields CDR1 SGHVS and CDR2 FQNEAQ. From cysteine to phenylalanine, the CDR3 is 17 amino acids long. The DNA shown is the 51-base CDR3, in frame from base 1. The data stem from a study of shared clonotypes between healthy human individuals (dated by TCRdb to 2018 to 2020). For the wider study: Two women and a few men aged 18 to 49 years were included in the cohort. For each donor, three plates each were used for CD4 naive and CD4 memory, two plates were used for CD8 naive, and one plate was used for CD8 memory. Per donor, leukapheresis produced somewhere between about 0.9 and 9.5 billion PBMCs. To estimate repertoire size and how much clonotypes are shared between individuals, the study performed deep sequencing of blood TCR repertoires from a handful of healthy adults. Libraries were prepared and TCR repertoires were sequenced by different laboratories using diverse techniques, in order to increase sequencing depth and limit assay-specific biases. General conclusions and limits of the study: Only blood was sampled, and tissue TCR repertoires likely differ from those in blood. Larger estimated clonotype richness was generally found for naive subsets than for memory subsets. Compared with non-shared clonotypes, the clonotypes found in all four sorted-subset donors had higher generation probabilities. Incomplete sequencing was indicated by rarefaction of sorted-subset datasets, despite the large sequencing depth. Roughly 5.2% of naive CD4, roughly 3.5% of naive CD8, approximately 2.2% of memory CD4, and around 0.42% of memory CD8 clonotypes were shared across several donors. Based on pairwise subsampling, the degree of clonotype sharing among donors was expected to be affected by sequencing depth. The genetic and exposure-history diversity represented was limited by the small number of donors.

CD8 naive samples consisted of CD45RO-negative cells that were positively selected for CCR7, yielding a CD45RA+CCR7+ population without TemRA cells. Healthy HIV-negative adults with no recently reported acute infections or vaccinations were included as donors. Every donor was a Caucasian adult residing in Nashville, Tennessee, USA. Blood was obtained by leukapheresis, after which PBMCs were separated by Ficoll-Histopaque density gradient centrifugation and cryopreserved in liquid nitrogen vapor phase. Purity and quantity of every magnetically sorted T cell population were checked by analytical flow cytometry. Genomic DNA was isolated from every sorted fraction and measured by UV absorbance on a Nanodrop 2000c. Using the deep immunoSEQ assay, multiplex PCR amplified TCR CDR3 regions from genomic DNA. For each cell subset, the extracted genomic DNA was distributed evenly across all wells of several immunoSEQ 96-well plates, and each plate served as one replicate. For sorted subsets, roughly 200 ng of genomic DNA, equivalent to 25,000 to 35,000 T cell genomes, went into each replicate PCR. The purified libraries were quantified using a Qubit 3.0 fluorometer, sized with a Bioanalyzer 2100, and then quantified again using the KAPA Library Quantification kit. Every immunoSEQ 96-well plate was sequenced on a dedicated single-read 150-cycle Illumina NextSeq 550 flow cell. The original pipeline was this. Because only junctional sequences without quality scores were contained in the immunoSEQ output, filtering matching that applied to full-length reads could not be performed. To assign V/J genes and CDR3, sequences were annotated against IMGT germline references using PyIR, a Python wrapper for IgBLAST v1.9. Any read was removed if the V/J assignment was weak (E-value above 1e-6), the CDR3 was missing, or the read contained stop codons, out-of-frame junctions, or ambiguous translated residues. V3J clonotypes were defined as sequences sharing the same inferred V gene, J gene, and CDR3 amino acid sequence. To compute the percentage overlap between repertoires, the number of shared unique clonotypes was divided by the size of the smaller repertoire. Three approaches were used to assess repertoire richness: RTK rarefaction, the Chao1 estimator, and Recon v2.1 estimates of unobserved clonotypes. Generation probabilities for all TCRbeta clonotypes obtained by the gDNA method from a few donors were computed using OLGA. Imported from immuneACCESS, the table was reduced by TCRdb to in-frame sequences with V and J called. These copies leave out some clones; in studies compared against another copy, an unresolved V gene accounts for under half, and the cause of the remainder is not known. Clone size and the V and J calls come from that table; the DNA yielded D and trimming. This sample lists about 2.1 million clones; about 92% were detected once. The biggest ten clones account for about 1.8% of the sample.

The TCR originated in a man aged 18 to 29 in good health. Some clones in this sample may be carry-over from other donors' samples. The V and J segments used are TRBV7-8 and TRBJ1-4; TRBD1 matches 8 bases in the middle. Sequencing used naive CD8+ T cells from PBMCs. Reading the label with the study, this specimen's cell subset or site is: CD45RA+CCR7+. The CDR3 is CASSLDREGATNEKLFF. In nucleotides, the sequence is TGTGCCAGCAGCCTGGACAGGGAGGGTGCAACTAATGAAAAACTGTTTTTT.